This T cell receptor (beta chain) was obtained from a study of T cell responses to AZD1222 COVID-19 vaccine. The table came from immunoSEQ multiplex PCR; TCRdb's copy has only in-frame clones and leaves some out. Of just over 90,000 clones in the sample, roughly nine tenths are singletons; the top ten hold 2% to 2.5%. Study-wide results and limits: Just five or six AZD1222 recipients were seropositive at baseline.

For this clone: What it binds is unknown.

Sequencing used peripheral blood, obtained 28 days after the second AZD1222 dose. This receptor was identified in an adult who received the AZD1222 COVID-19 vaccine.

CDR3 in amino acids: CASSIAGGTDTQYF. CDR3 nucleotides: TGTGCCAGTAGTATAGCGGGAGGCACAGATACGCAGTATTTT. The chain employs TRBV19 and TRBJ2-3; D may be TRBD2 (6 bases). This CDR3 region has 14 residues. Germline CDR1 and CDR2: LNHDA and SQIVND (reference sequence). Trimming took 1 base from V and 1 from J, leaving 6 bases between them.